This TCR beta chain was recovered during a study of CD8 T cells in Susac syndrome. Roughly 0.45 to 1 ug RNA was reverse transcribed with random hexamers. Via MiXCR, TCRdb re-called the immunoSEQ multiplex PCR reads, giving one row per CDR3 protein. The sample carries 250,000 to 300,000 distinct CDR3 sequences, roughly 85% recorded once. Germline CDR1 is LNHNV and CDR2 is YYDKDF (reference sequence). The CDR3 has 15 amino acids. Between the trimmed V and J ends, which lost 9 bases and 0 bases, there was a span of 16 bases. This clonotype was seen a single time. This receptor was identified in a human donor with multiple sclerosis. The rearrangement uses TRBV15 and TRBJ2-3, with D perhaps matching TRBD2 (6 bases). The sequencing input was CD8+ T cells from PBMCs. As DNA, the CDR3 is TGTGCCACTGGACCACAAGCGGGTAGCACAGATACGCAGTATTTT. Its translation: CATGPQAGSTDTQYF.